The clone carrying this T cell receptor (beta chain) was seen repeatedly, ten times or more. Its target is unknown. These data come from a study of CD8+CD57+ T cells in acquired aplastic anemia. Study in general: On average, sorted CD4+ and CD8+ cells gave approximately 3 ug of DNA.

Per the germline V gene, CDR1 is SGHRS and CDR2 is YFSETQ. The CDR3 covers 16 residues. J gave up 4 bases and V 3 bases, and 8 bases lay outside the gene matches. Profiles of TCR beta VDJ and CDR3 were generated from a genomic DNA template. Each CDR3 protein is one row after TCRdb ran MiXCR on the reads. This table holds over 150,000 distinct CDR3 sequences, roughly 45% found once. Study observations and caveats: The study found no significant CD8+ Simpson's diversity difference between patients and controls. Patients and controls shared around 30 CD8+ CDR3 sequences.

Sequenced material: sorted CD4+, CD8+, or CD8+CD57+ T cells (not recorded which) from PBMCs. The J gene is TRBJ2-3, the V gene TRBV5-1; 10 bases are shared with TRBD1. This receptor was taken from a human donor in good health. The CDR3: CASSSQSGTGADTQYF. DNA for the CDR3: TGCGCCAGCAGCTCTCAATCCGGGACAGGGGCAGATACGCAGTATTTT. Full variable domain (rest looked up from reference TRBV5-1 and TRBJ2-3): KAGVTQTPRYLIKTRGQQVTLSCSPISGHRSVSWYQQTPGQGLQFLFEYFSETQRNKGNFPGRFSGRQFSNSRSEMNVSTLELGDSALYLCASSSQSGTGADTQYFGPGTRLTVL.